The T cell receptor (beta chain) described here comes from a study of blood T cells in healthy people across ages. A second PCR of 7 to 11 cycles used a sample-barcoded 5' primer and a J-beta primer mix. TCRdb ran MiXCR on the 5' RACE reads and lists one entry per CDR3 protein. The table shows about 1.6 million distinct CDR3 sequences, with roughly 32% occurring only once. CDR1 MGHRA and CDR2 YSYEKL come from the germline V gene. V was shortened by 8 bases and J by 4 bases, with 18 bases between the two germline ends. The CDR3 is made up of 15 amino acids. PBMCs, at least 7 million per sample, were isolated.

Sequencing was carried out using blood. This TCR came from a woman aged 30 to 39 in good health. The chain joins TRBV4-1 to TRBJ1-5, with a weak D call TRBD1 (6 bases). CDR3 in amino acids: CASSPRDTMNQPQHF. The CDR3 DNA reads TGCGCCAGCTCACCAAGGGACACCATGAATCAGCCCCAGCATTTT.